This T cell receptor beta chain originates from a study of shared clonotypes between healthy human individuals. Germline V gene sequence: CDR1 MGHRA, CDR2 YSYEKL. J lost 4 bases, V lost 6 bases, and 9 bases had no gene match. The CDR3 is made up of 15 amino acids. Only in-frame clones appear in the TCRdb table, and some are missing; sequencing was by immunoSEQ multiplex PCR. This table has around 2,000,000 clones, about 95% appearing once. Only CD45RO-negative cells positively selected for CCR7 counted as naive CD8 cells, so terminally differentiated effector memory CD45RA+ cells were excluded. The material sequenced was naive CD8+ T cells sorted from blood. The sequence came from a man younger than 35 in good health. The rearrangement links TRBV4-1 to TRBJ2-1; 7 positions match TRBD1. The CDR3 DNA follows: TGCGCCAGCAGGTTCCGGGACAGTCGGTACAATGAGCAGTTCTTC. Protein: CASRFRDSRYNEQFF.